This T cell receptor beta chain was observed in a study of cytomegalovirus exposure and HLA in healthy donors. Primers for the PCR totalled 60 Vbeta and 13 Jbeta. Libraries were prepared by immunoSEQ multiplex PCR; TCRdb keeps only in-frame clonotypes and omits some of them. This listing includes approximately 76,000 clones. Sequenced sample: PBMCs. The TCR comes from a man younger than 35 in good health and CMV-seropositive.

The CDR3 DNA sequence: TGTGCCAGCAGCAAAGCGAGGGGGTCGACTGAAGCTTTCTTT. Its translation is CASSKARGSTEAFF. The genes are TRBV21-1 and TRBJ1-1; the D segment call TRBD1 is taken from the table without a DNA check. TRBV21-1 is termed a pseudogene. This CDR3 has 14 amino acids.